These 14 T cell receptor beta chains were sequenced from one sample in a study of blood T cells in healthy people across ages (dated by TCRdb to about 2015). Library preparation employed 5' RACE. The listed sequencing device is Illumina HiSeq 2500. A second PCR of roughly 7 to 12 cycles was run with a J-beta primer mix and a sample-barcoded 5' primer. Starting from the raw public reads, TCRdb applied fastp trimming at Q25, assembled clones with MiXCR and retained in-frame beta chains. Duplicate CDR3 protein sequences are folded into a single record with the most common DNA and genes. A total of 600,000 to 1,000,000 distinct CDR3 sequences appear in this sample, 58% of them only once. The ten largest clones capture 22% of the sample. Input material: blood. These receptors all come from a man aged 25 to 45 in good health.

The V and J genes are TRBV28 and TRBJ1-5; the D is unclear. CDR1 is MDHEN, CDR2 SYDVKM, per germline. V was cut by 8 bases and J by 2 bases, with 7 bases left in between. The CDR3 extends over 12 amino acids. CDR3 nucleotides: TGTGCCAGCGCCAGTGGCAATCAGCCCCAGCATTTT. Translating it yields CASASGNQPQHF.

The chain links TRBV29-1 to TRBJ2-1, with TRBD1 matching over 8 bases. The CDR3 extends over 14 amino acids. CDR1 SQVTM and CDR2 ANQGSEA come from the germline V gene. V was pared by 5 bases and J by 6 bases, with 9 bases of the junction left unmatched. The CDR3 DNA follows: TGCAGCGTTAAGGGACAGGCCACTTTCAATGAGCAGTTCTTC. This gives the protein CSVKGQATFNEQFF.

The rearrangement uses TRBV7-6 and TRBJ2-3; D unresolved. This CDR3 comprises 13 residues. Germline CDR1 is SGHVS and CDR2 is FNYEAQ. Trimming shortened V by 3 bases and J by 4 bases, and 8 bases separated the two germline ends. The CDR3 reads CASSFGMPDTQYF. CDR3 sequence (DNA): TGTGCCAGCAGCTTTGGTATGCCAGATACGCAGTATTTT.

Points on this clonotype: The conserved phenylalanine or tryptophan normally closing the CDR3 is absent here, so this likely arose from a read error. This chain uses TRBV3-1 with TRBJ2-4; tentatively, D is TRBD1 or TRBD2 (6 bases each). CDR1 and CDR2 (germline): LGHDT, YNNKEL (reference sequence). CDR3 size: 12 residues. The CDR3 coding sequence is TGTGCCGGCAGCCTAAAGGGGGGTATTCAGTACTTA. This codes for CAGSLKGGIQYL.

This clonotype was detected ten times or more. The chain employs TRBV29-1 and TRBJ1-2, with 9 bases matching TRBD1. The CDR3 spans 13 residues. Germline V gene data show CDR1 as SQVTM and CDR2 as ANQGSEA. With V trimmed by 2 bases and J by 7 bases, 5 bases remained unmatched. Here the CDR3 reads CSVEFDRGTGYTF. The CDR3 DNA reads as TGCAGCGTTGAATTCGACAGGGGGACTGGCTACACCTTC.

In its sample, this clonotype was seen once. V usage is TRBV5-6 and J usage is TRBJ2-1; 7 bases line up with TRBD1. This CDR3 region has 13 residues. The V gene's germline CDR1 is SGHDT and CDR2 YYEEEE. V was pared by 6 bases and J by 14 bases, with 14 bases of the junction left unmatched. CDR3: CASKTTGTVRKFF. CDR3 in DNA: TGTGCCAGCAAGACCACGGGGACAGTACGCAAGTTCTTC.

The rearrangement joins TRBV12-3 or TRBV12-4 to TRBJ2-4, with D unclear. The end of the DNA is better explained by TRBJ2-7, so the J call may be wrong. This CDR3 region has 13 residues. CDR3 in amino acids: CASSTVMGYEQYF. CDR3 bases: TGTGCCAGCAGTACCGTAATGGGATACGAGCAGTACTTC.

In its sample, this clonotype was seen a few times. The chain carries TRBV5-6 and TRBJ2-7, with D maybe TRBD1 (5 bases). V dropped 4 bases and J dropped 2 bases, with 16 bases sitting between them. The germline CDR1 and CDR2 sequences are SGHDT and YYEEEE. This CDR3 region has 15 residues. The CDR3 coding sequence is TGTGCCAGCAGCGTACAGGCACCTAACCCCTACGAGCAGTACTTC. It encodes CASSVQAPNPYEQYF.

V is TRBV20-1 and J is TRBJ1-5; 10 bases agree with TRBD1. The CDR3 loop spans 15 amino acids. With V trimmed by 2 bases and J by 6 bases, 7 bases remained unmatched. Germline-derived CDR1 and CDR2 are DFQATT and SNEGSKA (reference sequence). CDR3: CSARPGTGVGQPQHF. The CDR3 coding sequence is TGCAGTGCTAGACCCGGGACAGGGGTTGGTCAGCCCCAGCATTTT.

This clonotype was recorded once. This sequence joins TRBV9 and TRBJ2-7; TRBD1 might be the D (5 bases). CDR3 size: 13 residues. Trimming took off 5 bases at V and 3 bases at J, with 12 bases between the two ends. Germline V gene data show CDR1 as SGDLS and CDR2 as YYNGEE. Here the CDR3 reads CASSRQTNYEQYF. As DNA, the CDR3 is TGTGCCAGCAGTAGACAGACCAACTACGAGCAGTACTTC.

There are a few counts of this clonotype. The V gene is TRBV7-9, the J gene TRBJ2-5, with 10 nucleotides matching TRBD2. The length of the CDR3 is 15 residues. V lost 3 bases to trimming and J lost 3 bases; unmatched junction nucleotides: 4. Germline V CDR1 and CDR2: SEHNR, FQNEAQ (reference sequence). CDR3 protein: CASSFGTSVEETQYF. The CDR3 DNA sequence: TGTGCCAGCAGCTTCGGGACTAGCGTGGAAGAGACCCAGTACTTC. The entire variable domain, with the rest obtained from reference TRBV7-9 and TRBJ2-5, is as follows: DTGVSQNPRHKITKRGQNVTFRCDPISEHNRLYWYRQTLGQGPEFLTYFQNEAQLEKSRLLSDRFSAERPKGSFSTLEIQRTEQGDSAMYLCASSFGTSVEETQYFGPGTRLLVL.

This clonotype has just a few counts. CDR3 in DNA: TGCAGCGTTGAACTGAACTACAATGAGCAGTTCTTC. This sequence encodes CSVELNYNEQFF. V gene TRBV29-1 combines with J gene TRBJ2-1, with D hard to call. This CDR3 has 12 residues. The V end was cut by 2 bases, the J end by 3 bases, with 5 bases between. Germline V gene data show CDR1 as SQVTM and CDR2 as ANQGSEA.

This clonotype was detected a few times. The V gene is TRBV24-1, the J gene TRBJ2-1; D is undetermined. Germline loops: CDR1 KGHDR, CDR2 SFDVKD. Trimming removed 12 bases at V and 2 bases at J, with 13 bases between. This CDR3 comprises 13 residues. The chain's CDR3 is CAPNCLTYNEQFF. The CDR3 nucleotides read TGTGCCCCAAATTGTTTGACCTACAATGAGCAGTTCTTC.

The genes are TRBV7-9 and TRBJ1-5; D unclear. The V end lost 7 bases, the J end lost 1 base, and 14 bases lay between the germline ends. The CDR3 runs to 15 residues. CDR1 and CDR2 from the germline V gene are SEHNR and FQNEAQ (reference sequence). CDR3 sequence (DNA): TGTGCCAGCACCCCATTGGACGGAAGCAATCAGCCCCAGCATTTT. Translating gives CASTPLDGSNQPQHF. The whole variable domain, filled in from reference TRBV7-9 and TRBJ1-5, reads DTGVSQNPRHKITKRGQNVTFRCDPISEHNRLYWYRQTLGQGPEFLTYFQNEAQLEKSRLLSDRFSAERPKGSFSTLEIQRTEQGDSAMYLCASTPLDGSNQPQHFGDGTRLSIL.